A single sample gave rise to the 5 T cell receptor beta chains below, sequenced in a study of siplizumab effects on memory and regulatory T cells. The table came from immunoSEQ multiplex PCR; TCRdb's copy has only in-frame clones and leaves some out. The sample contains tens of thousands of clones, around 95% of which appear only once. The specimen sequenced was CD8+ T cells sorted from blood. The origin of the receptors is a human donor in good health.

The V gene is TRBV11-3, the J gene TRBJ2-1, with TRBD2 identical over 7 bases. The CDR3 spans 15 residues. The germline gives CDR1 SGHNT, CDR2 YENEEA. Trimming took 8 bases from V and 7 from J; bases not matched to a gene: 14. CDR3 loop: CASQNAGEMSNEQFF. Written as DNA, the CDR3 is TGTGCCAGCCAAAATGCGGGAGAGATGTCAAATGAGCAGTTCTTC.

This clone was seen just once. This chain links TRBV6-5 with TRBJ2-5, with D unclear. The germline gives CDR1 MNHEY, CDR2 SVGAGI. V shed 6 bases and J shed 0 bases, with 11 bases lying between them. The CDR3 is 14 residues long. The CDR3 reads CASSPLEYQETQYF. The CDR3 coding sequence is TGTGCCAGCAGCCCGTTGGAGTACCAAGAGACCCAGTACTTC.

This chain's CDR3 is CAATTAGYNEQFF. DNA for the CDR3: TGTGCCGCCACGACGGCAGGATACAATGAGCAGTTCTTC. The J gene is TRBJ2-1, the V gene TRBV6-5; D gene uncertain. From germline, CDR1 is MNHEY and CDR2 SVGAGI. CDR3 length: 13 residues. Deletions cut 11 bases from V and 4 bases from J, with 15 bases between.

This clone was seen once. This chain's CDR3 is CASSVGGRSTDTQYF. The CDR3 nucleotides read TGTGCCAGCAGCGTAGGCGGGAGGAGCACAGATACGCAGTATTTT. The gene calls are TRBV9 and TRBJ2-3, with 8 nucleotides matching TRBD2. CDR3 length equals 15 residues. V gave up 0 bases and J gave up 0 bases; unmatched junction bases: 0. The V gene's germline CDR1 is SGDLS and CDR2 YYNGEE.

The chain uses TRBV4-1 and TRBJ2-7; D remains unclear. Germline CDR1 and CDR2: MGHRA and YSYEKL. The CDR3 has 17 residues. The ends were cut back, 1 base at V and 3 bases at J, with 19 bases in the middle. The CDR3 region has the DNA TGCGCCAGCAGCCAAGGGGTTTCAGTCGACTCCAACTACGAGCAGTACTTC. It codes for CASSQGVSVDSNYEQYF.